This TCR beta chain was captured in a study of blood T cell repertoires in COVID-19. Authors' methods: Cell counts per sample came from amplifying reference gene primers. The protocol was immunoSEQ multiplex PCR, while the TCRdb copy is restricted to in-frame clones and leaves out a portion. D and trimming come from the DNA, and the V and J calls and clone size come from that table. The sample has approximately 92,000 clones, roughly 75% seen once. The CDR3 is made up of 15 amino acids. CDR1 is SGHRS, CDR2 YFSETQ, per germline. The V and J ends lost 0 bases and 3 bases, in that order; junction bases with no gene match: 3.

The sequence came from a man aged 45-65 years who had recovered from COVID-19. The chain links TRBV5-1 to TRBJ1-2; 9 bases fit TRBD1. Material: peripheral blood. CDR3 sequence: CASSLEDRGYYGYTF. The CDR3 DNA reads as TGCGCCAGCAGCTTGGAGGACAGGGGTTACTATGGCTACACCTTC. Full variable domain (rest looked up from reference TRBV5-1 and TRBJ1-2): KAGVTQTPRYLIKTRGQQVTLSCSPISGHRSVSWYQQTPGQGLQFLFEYFSETQRNKGNFPGRFSGRQFSNSRSEMNVSTLELGDSALYLCASSLEDRGYYGYTFGSGTRLTVV.